Listed here are 32 T cell receptor beta chains from one sample, sequenced in a study of cytomegalovirus exposure and HLA in healthy donors. The primer mix had 60 Vbeta and 13 Jbeta primers. TCRdb keeps only in-frame clones here, not all; method: immunoSEQ multiplex PCR. The sample holds 120,000 or so clones, around four fifths seen once. Material for sequencing was PBMCs. Receptors originate from a man aged 25-45 years in good health and CMV-seropositive.

This clone was observed a single time. This sequence joins TRBV6-1 and TRBJ1-1; no definite D call. The germline V and J ends were trimmed by 4 bases and 1 base, with 10 bases remaining between them. The CDR3 sequence is 14 residues long. Germline V gene data show CDR1 as MNHNS and CDR2 as SASEGT. The CDR3 loop is CASSVQFRNTEAFF. The CDR3 DNA is TGTGCCAGCAGTGTCCAGTTCAGGAACACTGAAGCTTTCTTT.

The V call is TRBV25-1, the J call TRBJ1-2, with D maybe TRBD1 (6 bases). This CDR3 contains 15 residues. The V end lost 3 bases, the J end lost 5 bases, and 16 bases lay between the germline ends. Per the germline V gene, CDR1 is MGHDK and CDR2 is SYGVNS. The CDR3 nucleotides read TGTGCCAGCAGTGACGGGGACACTGCCCCTTATGGCTACACCTTC. Translation gives CASSDGDTAPYGYTF.

The genes are TRBV29-1 and TRBJ1-1, with a weak D call TRBD1 (5 bases). The CDR3 loop spans 12 amino acids. V was clipped by 4 bases and J by 4 bases, with 10 bases between them. Germline CDR1 reads SQVTM; CDR2 reads ANQGSEA. CDR3 in amino acids: CSVVERGTEAFF. The CDR3 coding sequence is TGCAGCGTTGTCGAAAGGGGCACTGAAGCTTTCTTT.

This sequence joins TRBV9 and TRBJ2-1; 7 positions agree with TRBD2. The CDR3 is 15 residues long. Germline assignment: CDR1 SGDLS and CDR2 YYNGEE. V was pared by 4 bases and J by 0 bases, with 4 bases of the junction left unmatched. CDR3 sequence: CASSRQRDSYNEQFF. The CDR3, as DNA: TGTGCCAGCAGCCGGCAGCGGGACTCCTACAATGAGCAGTTCTTC.

V usage is TRBV6-1 and J usage is TRBJ2-7; 8 nucleotides align to TRBD1. Trimming at V came to 5 bases and at J to 3 bases, leaving 3 bases not matched to a gene. The germline gives CDR1 MNHNS, CDR2 SASEGT. CDR3 length equals 13 residues. CDR3 in amino acids: CASSRDRNYEQYF. Here the CDR3 DNA reads TGTGCCAGCAGTCGGGACAGGAACTACGAGCAGTACTTC.

The J gene is TRBJ1-5, the V gene TRBV27, with 8 bases fitting TRBD1. The CDR3 runs 14 residues. Germline V gives CDR1 MNHEY, CDR2 SMNVEV (reference sequence). The V gene end was trimmed by 6 bases and the J gene end by 7 bases; junction bases not matched to a gene: 8. CDR3 residues: CASRATGGRQPQHF. The DNA of the CDR3 is TGTGCCAGCAGAGCTACAGGGGGTAGGCAGCCCCAGCATTTT.

The CDR3 is CASNPRGERFYNEQFF. The CDR3 DNA follows: TGTGCCAGCAACCCCCGGGGGGAGAGGTTCTACAATGAGCAGTTCTTC. The rearrangement uses TRBV6-6 and TRBJ2-1; 7 bases map to TRBD2. The CDR3 has 16 amino acids. Germline-derived CDR1 and CDR2 are MNHNY and SVGAGI (reference sequence). J was trimmed by 3 bases and V by 7 bases; bases with no gene match: 12.

This clone was counted between two and nine times. The chain uses TRBV4-2 and TRBJ1-4; D might be TRBD1 (5 bases). Germline values: CDR1 LGHNA, CDR2 YNFKEQ. V was clipped by 1 base and J by 5 bases, with 14 bases between them. This CDR3 spans 16 amino acids. This CDR3 reads CASSQGSGDGNEKLFF. DNA for the CDR3: TGTGCCAGCAGCCAAGGGTCGGGGGATGGGAATGAAAAACTGTTTTTT.

V is TRBV18 and J is TRBJ1-4; D ambiguous. V gave up 6 bases and J gave up 13 bases, with 15 bases separating them. The CDR3 length is 12 residues. The germline CDR1 and CDR2 sequences are KGHSH and LQKENI. Here the CDR3 DNA reads TGTGCCAGCTCTCCAGGCCGGGGAGGACTGTTTTTT. Its translation is CASSPGRGGLFF.

The genes are TRBV18 and TRBJ2-7; a possible D gene is TRBD2 (5 bases). The germline gives CDR1 KGHSH, CDR2 LQKENI. The CDR3 consists of 14 residues. V lost 1 base, J lost 1 base, and 8 bases lay in between. CDR3 region: CASSPRGNSYEQYF. DNA of the CDR3: TGTGCCAGCTCACCACGAGGGAATTCCTACGAGCAGTACTTC. Full variable domain (rest looked up from reference TRBV18 and TRBJ2-7): NAGVMQNPRHLVRRRGQEARLRCSPMKGHSHVYWYRQLPEEGLKFMVYLQKENIIDESGMPKERFSAEFPKEGPSILRIQQVVRGDSAAYFCASSPRGNSYEQYFGPGTRLTVT.

The V and J genes are TRBV29-1 and TRBJ1-1; no clear D. CDR3 size: 13 residues. The germline CDR1 and CDR2 sequences are SQVTM and ANQGSEA. V was cut by 4 bases and J by 1 base, with 10 bases left in between. The DNA of the CDR3 is TGCAGCGTTGGAAGAGAAAGGAACACTGAAGCTTTCTTT. Residues: CSVGRERNTEAFF.

The chain recombines TRBV19 with TRBJ1-2, with D possibly matching TRBD1 (6 bases). The CDR3 sequence is 14 residues long. Germline V gene data show CDR1 as LNHDA and CDR2 as SQIVND (reference sequence). The V and J ends lost 9 bases and 2 bases respectively, with 16 bases between them. CDR3 DNA sequence: TGTGCCAGATTTTTGGGACACATCAACTATGGCTACACCTTC. Its translation: CARFLGHINYGYTF.

This clone has only a few counts. The chain carries TRBV7-8 and TRBJ2-7; D unresolved. This CDR3 is 15 amino acids long. CDR1 and CDR2 (germline): SGHVS, FQNEAQ. Trimming shortened V by 0 bases and J by 0 bases, and 9 bases separated the two germline ends. As DNA, the CDR3 is TGTGCCAGCAGCTTAGCCCCTCGTAGCTCCTACGAGCAGTACTTC. Translated, it gives CASSLAPRSSYEQYF.

This clone appeared a single time. The chain is built from TRBV29-1 and TRBJ2-7; 7 nucleotides match TRBD1. From germline, CDR1 is SQVTM and CDR2 ANQGSEA. The CDR3 is made up of 12 amino acids. V trimming: 7 bases; J trimming: 2 bases; junction bases outside the gene matches: 5. CDR3 sequence reads: CSGTGVTYEQYF. The DNA of the CDR3 is TGCAGCGGGACAGGAGTTACCTACGAGCAGTACTTC.

The chain employs TRBV7-9 and TRBJ2-7; 11 bases are a match to TRBD1. Germline CDR1 and CDR2: SEHNR and FQNEAQ (reference sequence). Trimming removed 3 bases from V and 2 bases from J; junction bases left unmatched: 6. This CDR3 is 16 amino acids long. The CDR3 nucleotides are TGTGCCAGCAGCTTTCCGGGACAGGGGGGTACCTACGAGCAGTACTTC. Protein: CASSFPGQGGTYEQYF.

The rearrangement uses TRBV13 and TRBJ2-3; possible D gene TRBD2, 6 bases. Germline assignment: CDR1 PRHDT and CDR2 FYEKMQ (reference sequence). This CDR3 contains 15 residues. V shed 1 base and J shed 0 bases, with 8 bases lying between them. The CDR3 sequence is CASSLVGTSTDTQYF. The CDR3 DNA follows: TGTGCCAGCAGCTTAGTAGGGACTAGCACAGATACGCAGTATTTT.

The V and J genes are TRBV27 and TRBJ2-3; 9 bases fit TRBD2. Per the germline V gene, CDR1 is MNHEY and CDR2 is SMNVEV (reference sequence). Trimming cost V 8 bases and J 5 bases; bases outside gene matches: 11. The CDR3 length is 15 residues. This CDR3 is CASPPGGGRVDTQYF. The CDR3 nucleotides read TGTGCCAGCCCCCCTGGGGGCGGGAGGGTAGATACGCAGTATTTT.

Comment on this clone: Additional DNA sequences in this sample encode the identical CDR3. This sequence joins TRBV30 and TRBJ2-7, with TRBD1 as a possible D gene (6 bases). The CDR3 is 12 amino acids. Trimming stripped 2 bases from V and 1 base from J, with 6 bases between. Germline values: CDR1 GTSNPN, CDR2 SVGIG (reference sequence). CDR3 DNA sequence: TGTGCCTGGAGTACAGGGTCCTACGAGCAGTACTTC. As protein: CAWSTGSYEQYF. Drawing the rest from reference TRBV30 and TRBJ2-7, the complete variable domain is SQTIHQWPATLVQPVGSPLSLECTVEGTSNPNLYWYRQAAGRGLQLLFYSVGIGQISSEVPQNLSASRPQDRQFILSSKKLLLSDSGFYLCAWSTGSYEQYFGPGTRLTVT.

The rearrangement links TRBV2 to TRBJ2-1, with D perhaps TRBD2 (6 bases). Germline assignment: CDR1 SNHLY and CDR2 FYNNEI. The CDR3 runs to 13 residues. The ends were cut back, 3 bases at V and 4 bases at J, with 7 bases in the middle. CDR3 loop: CASSEGTYNEQFF. CDR3 coding DNA: TGTGCCAGCAGTGAGGGGACTTACAATGAGCAGTTCTTC.

This chain uses TRBV5-6 with TRBJ2-7; 9 bases agree with TRBD1. Germline values: CDR1 SGHDT, CDR2 YYEEEE. This CDR3 has 13 residues. The V segment lost 1 base and the J segment 10 bases; nucleotides outside the gene matches: 6. The CDR3 DNA sequence: TGTGCCAGCAGCTTGACACCGGGACAGGGACAGTACTTC. Its translation: CASSLTPGQGQYF.

J is TRBJ2-1 and V is TRBV27; TRBD1 might be the D (6 bases). V lost 0 bases to trimming and J lost 5 bases, with 14 bases between them. The length of the CDR3 is 16 residues. The V gene's germline CDR1 is MNHEY and CDR2 SMNVEV (reference sequence). The CDR3 protein is CASSLSQGPLNNEQFF. The CDR3 coding sequence is TGTGCCAGCAGTTTATCTCAGGGGCCGTTAAACAATGAGCAGTTCTTC.

The chain joins TRBV7-9 to TRBJ2-1, with TRBD2 matching 8 bases. Germline lookup yields CDR1 SEHNR and CDR2 FQNEAQ (reference sequence). This CDR3 has 15 residues. The V segment lost 3 bases and the J segment 4 bases; nucleotides outside the gene matches: 5. The CDR3 DNA follows: TGTGCCAGCAGCTTCTCACTAGCGGAATACAATGAGCAGTTCTTC. Translated, it gives CASSFSLAEYNEQFF.

As regards this clone: The junction shows a germline mismatch at one end, possibly a read error. The chain couples TRBV7-7 to TRBJ2-2; 10 nucleotides agree with TRBD2. Germline CDR1 and CDR2: SSHAT and FNYEAQ (reference sequence). The CDR3 runs to 17 residues. The DNA of the CDR3 is TGTGCTAGCAGCACCCGGACTAGCGGCCCCTACACCGGGGAGCTGTTTTTT. It encodes CASSTRTSGPYTGELFF.

This chain connects TRBV29-1 to TRBJ2-3; no firm D call. The V gene lost 7 bases and the J gene lost 1 base, with 9 bases spanning the gap. CDR1 is SQVTM and CDR2 is ANQGSEA in the germline V gene. This CDR3 comprises 12 residues. The CDR3 protein is CSAPSGTDTQYF. CDR3 nucleotides: TGCAGCGCCCCTTCTGGCACAGATACGCAGTATTTT.

In nucleotides, the CDR3 is TGTGCCAGCTCACCACCCCCCGGGGGTAGGACCCAGTACTTC. Amino acids: CASSPPPGGRTQYF. The rearrangement uses TRBV18 and TRBJ2-5; the D gene is possibly TRBD2 (6 bases). The germline V gene has CDR1 KGHSH and CDR2 LQKENI. Trimming shortened V by 0 bases and J by 7 bases, and 12 bases separated the two germline ends. The CDR3 runs 14 residues.

V gene TRBV11-2 combines with J gene TRBJ2-3; D is unclear. V lost 5 bases to trimming and J lost 5 bases, with 11 bases between them. The CDR3 covers 13 residues. Per germline, CDR1 SGHAT and CDR2 FQNNGV. The CDR3 reads CASSRLERDTQYF. DNA of the CDR3: TGTGCCAGCAGCCGCCTGGAGAGAGATACGCAGTATTTT.

J is TRBJ2-5 and V is TRBV7-9, with D maybe TRBD2 (6 bases). The CDR3 covers 14 residues. V was clipped by 1 base and J by 4 bases, with 10 bases between them. Germline lookup yields CDR1 SEHNR and CDR2 FQNEAQ (reference sequence). This chain's CDR3 is CASSLDPRGETQYF. The CDR3 coding sequence is TGTGCCAGCAGCTTAGACCCGCGGGGAGAGACCCAGTACTTC. The full variable domain, its missing parts supplied by reference TRBV7-9 and TRBJ2-5, is DTGVSQNPRHKITKRGQNVTFRCDPISEHNRLYWYRQTLGQGPEFLTYFQNEAQLEKSRLLSDRFSAERPKGSFSTLEIQRTEQGDSAMYLCASSLDPRGETQYFGPGTRLLVL.

The CDR3 region is CATSEVWSYEQYF. CDR3 bases: TGTGCCACCTCCGAGGTGTGGTCCTACGAGCAGTACTTC. This chain joins TRBV7-9 and TRBJ2-7, with D uncertain. This CDR3 has 13 amino acids. Germline V gene data show CDR1 as SEHNR and CDR2 as FQNEAQ (reference sequence). Trimming removed 10 bases from V and 1 base from J, with 14 bases in between.

The J gene is TRBJ2-1, the V gene TRBV9; 10 bases are shared with TRBD1. Germline-derived CDR1 and CDR2 are SGDLS and YYNGEE. The CDR3 is 15 residues long. The ends lost 0 bases at V and 8 bases at J; junction bases unmatched: 5. The CDR3 sequence is CASSVGQGAGDEQFF. The CDR3 DNA reads as TGTGCCAGCAGCGTAGGACAGGGGGCAGGGGATGAGCAGTTCTTC.

The chain joins TRBV28 to TRBJ2-7; D remains unclear. Germline assignment: CDR1 MDHEN and CDR2 SYDVKM. The CDR3 spans 14 residues. Trimming removed 2 bases from V and 0 bases from J, with 8 bases in between. CDR3 sequence (DNA): TGTGCCAGCAGTTTACCTGACTTCTCCTACGAGCAGTACTTC. Amino acid sequence: CASSLPDFSYEQYF.

This clone was seen a few times. The rearrangement joins TRBV6-6 to TRBJ1-4; D is uncertain. The CDR3 is made up of 14 amino acids. CDR1 is MNHNY, CDR2 SVGAGI, per germline (reference sequence). The V end was cut by 5 bases, the J end by 4 bases, with 11 bases between. In DNA form, the CDR3 reads TGTGCCAGCAGTCGATCCGCGGGTAATGAAAAACTGTTTTTT. Protein product: CASSRSAGNEKLFF.

The chain carries TRBV7-8 and TRBJ2-1, with TRBD1 identical over 7 bases. The junction had 6 bases not matched to a gene; V was cut back by 2 bases and J by 5 bases. The CDR3 length is 15 residues. Germline loops: CDR1 SGHVS, CDR2 FQNEAQ. CDR3 bases: TGTGCCAGCAGCTTAAAACAGGGGATTCACAATGAGCAGTTCTTC. Its translation is CASSLKQGIHNEQFF.